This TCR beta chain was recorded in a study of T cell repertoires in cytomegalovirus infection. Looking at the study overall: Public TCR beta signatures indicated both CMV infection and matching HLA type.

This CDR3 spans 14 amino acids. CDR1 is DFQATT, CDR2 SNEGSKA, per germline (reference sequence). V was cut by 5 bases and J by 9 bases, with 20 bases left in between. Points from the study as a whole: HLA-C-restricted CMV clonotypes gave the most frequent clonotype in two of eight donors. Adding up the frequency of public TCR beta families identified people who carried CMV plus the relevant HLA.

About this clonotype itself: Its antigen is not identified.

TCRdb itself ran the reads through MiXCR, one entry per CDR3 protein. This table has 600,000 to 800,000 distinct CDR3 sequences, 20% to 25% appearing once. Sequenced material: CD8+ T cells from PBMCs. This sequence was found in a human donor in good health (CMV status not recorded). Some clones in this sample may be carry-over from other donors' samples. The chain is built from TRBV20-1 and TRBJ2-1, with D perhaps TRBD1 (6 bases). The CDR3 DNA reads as TGCAGTGCTCCAGGGGCCTGGGCGACGGGTGAGCAGTTCTTC. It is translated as CSAPGAWATGEQFF.